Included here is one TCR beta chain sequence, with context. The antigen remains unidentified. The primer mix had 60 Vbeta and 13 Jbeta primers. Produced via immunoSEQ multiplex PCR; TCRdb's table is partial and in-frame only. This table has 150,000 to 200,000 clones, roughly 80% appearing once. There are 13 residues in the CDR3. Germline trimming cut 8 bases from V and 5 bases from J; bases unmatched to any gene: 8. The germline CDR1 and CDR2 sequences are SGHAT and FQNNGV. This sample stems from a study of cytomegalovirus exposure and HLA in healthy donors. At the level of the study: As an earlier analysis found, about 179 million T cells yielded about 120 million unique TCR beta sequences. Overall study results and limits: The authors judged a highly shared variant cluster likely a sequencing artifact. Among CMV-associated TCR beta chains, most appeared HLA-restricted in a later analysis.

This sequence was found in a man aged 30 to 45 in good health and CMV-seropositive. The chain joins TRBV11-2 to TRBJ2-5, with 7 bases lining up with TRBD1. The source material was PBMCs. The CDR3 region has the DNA TGTGCCAGCGGCCGGGACAGAGGGGAGACCCAGTACTTC. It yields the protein CASGRDRGETQYF.